This T cell receptor beta chain was profiled in a study of shared clonotypes between healthy human individuals. Study-level findings and limits: Naive subsets typically showed greater estimated richness than memory subsets. Across a handful of donors, naive CD4 shared 5% to 5.5%, naive CD8 under 4%, memory CD4 roughly 2.1%, memory CD8 approximately 0.4%. Depth was large, yet rarefaction showed that sorted-subset sequencing was incomplete. Sharing of clonotypes among donors was expected to vary with sequencing depth.

This clone appeared a few times. The antigen is not known. Clones were sequenced by immunoSEQ multiplex PCR, and TCRdb holds only the in-frame ones, with some missing. Of roughly 1 million clones in the sample, around 74% were seen once. In germline, CDR1 is MNHNS, CDR2 SASEGT. Trimming pared 0 bases from V and 18 bases from J, leaving 15 bases between. This CDR3 comprises 13 residues. The receptor was derived from a man aged 18 to 29 in good health. Sequenced sample: memory CD4+ T cells sorted from blood. Subset in this sample: CD45RA-negative fraction. V is TRBV6-1 and J is TRBJ1-6; TRBD1 might be the D (6 bases). The CDR3 bases are TGTGCCAGCAGTGAAGCAATGGGGAGGACAGCCCACTTT. Residues: CASSEAMGRTAHF.